These 20 T cell receptor beta chains were all obtained from the same sample, sequenced in a study of T cell repertoires in cytomegalovirus infection. MiXCR, applied by TCRdb to the reads, yields one record per CDR3 protein. The table has hundreds of thousands of distinct CDR3 sequences, 20% to 25% seen once. Sequencing was done on a sample of CD8+ T cells from PBMCs. These receptors came from a human donor in good health (CMV status not recorded). Some clones in this sample may be carry-over from other donors' samples.

The genes are TRBV6-2 or TRBV6-3 and TRBJ2-2; 10 bases match TRBD1. After removal of 7 bases from V and 4 bases from J, the junction contained 15 bases not matched to a gene. The CDR3 runs 18 residues. Germline V gives CDR1 MNHEY, CDR2 SVGEGT. The CDR3 coding sequence is TGTGCCAGCACTCCCCTGTACGACAGGGGGCTGATCACCGGGGAGCTGTTTTTT. Translating gives CASTPLYDRGLITGELFF.

As to this clonotype: A much larger clone is a single base away; this may be a read error. The V call is TRBV6-5, the J call TRBJ2-7; D gene unclear. The CDR3 length is 14 residues. CDR1 MNHEY and CDR2 SVGAGI come from the germline V gene. The V gene lost 2 bases and the J gene lost 2 bases, with 10 bases spanning the gap. CDR3 in amino acids: CASSYARSTYEQYF. CDR3 coding DNA: TGTGCCAGCAGTTACGCCAGGTCAACCTACGAGCAGTACTTC.

As to this clonotype: Being one base from a much bigger clone, this may be a read error. Since the CDR3 does not end with the conserved phenylalanine or tryptophan, this likely comes from a read error. J is TRBJ2-2 and V is TRBV6-5; D gene uncertain. The V and J ends lost 4 bases and 7 bases respectively, with 10 bases between them. Germline CDR1 and CDR2: MNHEY and SVGAGI. This CDR3 has 13 residues. The CDR3: CASSSTGIGELFL. As DNA, the CDR3 is TGTGCCAGCAGTTCCACTGGGATCGGGGAGCTGTTTCTT.

This rearrangement joins TRBV12-3 or TRBV12-4 to TRBJ2-3; D not certain. This CDR3 is built from 12 residues. V shed 7 bases and J shed 6 bases, with 11 bases lying between them. Here the CDR3 reads CASTRSRDTQYF. The CDR3 DNA follows: TGTGCCAGCACCCGGTCAAGGGATACGCAGTATTTT.

The chain uses TRBV5-6 and TRBJ1-5, with TRBD1 matching over 7 bases. Germline V gene lookup returns CDR1 SGHDT and CDR2 YYEEEE. Trimming removed 1 base from V and 8 bases from J; junction bases left unmatched: 6. The CDR3 totals 14 residues. The CDR3 spells CASSLKGGLEPQHF. CDR3 sequence (DNA): TGTGCCAGCAGCTTGAAAGGGGGCCTGGAGCCCCAGCATTTT.

This clonotype was counted many times. The chain recombines TRBV19 with TRBJ2-6; 8 nucleotides match TRBD1. Germline V lookup: CDR1 LNHDA, CDR2 SQIVND (reference sequence). The V gene end was trimmed by 1 base and the J gene end by 0 bases; junction bases not matched to a gene: 5. CDR3 size: 18 residues. The CDR3 sequence is CASSIATGAISGANVLTF. The CDR3 DNA reads as TGTGCCAGTAGTATAGCGACAGGGGCGATCTCTGGGGCCAACGTCCTGACTTTC.

The chain is built from TRBV25-1 and TRBJ2-7, with D unresolved. The CDR3 is made up of 14 amino acids. The germline CDR1 and CDR2 sequences are MGHDK and SYGVNS. The germline V and J ends were trimmed by 0 bases and 3 bases, with 9 bases remaining between them. The CDR3 protein is CASSEYLVSYEQYF. CDR3 DNA sequence: TGTGCCAGCAGTGAATATCTAGTCAGCTACGAGCAGTACTTC.

The chain is built from TRBV7-9 and TRBJ2-7, with D perhaps matching TRBD1 (6 bases). Trimming pared 5 bases from V and 2 bases from J, leaving 10 bases between. This CDR3 comprises 13 residues. CDR1 is SEHNR and CDR2 is FQNEAQ in the germline V gene (reference sequence). CDR3 in amino acids: CASSGRGTYEQYF. The CDR3 coding sequence is TGTGCCAGCAGCGGTAGGGGGACCTACGAGCAGTACTTC.

Worth noting for this clonotype: Its ends do not fully match the called genes, so a read error is possible. The chain links TRBV7-2 to TRBJ2-2, with D possibly TRBD2 on 6 matching bases. Germline-derived CDR1 and CDR2 are SGHTA and FQGNSA. The length of the CDR3 is 16 residues. The CDR3 DNA sequence: TGTGCCAGCAGGTTAGCACTATCGGCTAGCGAGGGGGAGCTGTTTTTT. It codes for CASRLALSASEGELFF.

As regards this clonotype: Just one base apart from a much larger clone, this may be a read error. The chain carries TRBV19 and TRBJ1-5, with D tentatively TRBD1 (5 bases). Germline assignment: CDR1 LNHDA and CDR2 SQIVND (reference sequence). Trimming removed 8 bases from V and 1 base from J, with 12 bases in between. The CDR3 length is 14 residues. The DNA for the CDR3 is TGTGCCAGTGGCCCCAGGGCGAGCAATCAGCCCCAGCATTTT. Amino acid sequence: CASGPRASNQPQHF.

About this clonotype: Given a much more abundant clone one base away, this may be a read error. The rearrangement joins TRBV5-1 to TRBJ2-3, with 8 positions matching TRBD2. Per germline, CDR1 SGHRS and CDR2 YFSETQ. This CDR3 is built from 19 residues. CDR3 DNA: TGCGCCAGCAGCTTCCCTCAGCGGCCGGCGGGGGGCCCGTCGGATACGCAGTGTTTT. Residues: CASSFPQRPAGGPSDTQCF.

The rearrangement uses TRBV14 and TRBJ1-1; TRBD1 might be the D (5 bases). Germline CDR1 SGHDN, CDR2 FVKESK. The length of the CDR3 is 14 residues. The V end lost 1 base, the J end lost 3 bases, and 9 bases lay between the germline ends. This CDR3 reads CASSQGGAYTEAFF. The CDR3 DNA follows: TGTGCCAGCAGCCAAGGAGGGGCGTACACTGAAGCTTTCTTT. The variable domain in full, with the rest retrieved from reference TRBV14 and TRBJ1-1, is EAGVTQFPSHSVIEKGQTVTLRCDPISGHDNLYWYRRVMGKEIKFLLHFVKESKQDESGMPNNRFLAERTGGTYSTLKVQPAELEDSGVYFCASSQGGAYTEAFFGQGTRLTVV.

This clonotype was counted between two and nine times. The rearrangement uses TRBV6-6 and TRBJ1-3; D might be TRBD1 (5 bases). V dropped 0 bases and J dropped 5 bases, with 17 bases sitting between them. Germline lookup yields CDR1 MNHNY and CDR2 SVGAGI (reference sequence). The CDR3 has 17 residues. CDR3 coding DNA: TGTGCCAGCAGTTACTCTAGGCAGGGACTGGACAGAAACACCATATATTTT. Amino acid sequence: CASSYSRQGLDRNTIYF.

The V and J genes are TRBV29-1 and TRBJ2-1; the D call may be TRBD1 or TRBD2 (5 bases each). The germline gives CDR1 SQVTM, CDR2 ANQGSEA. V lost 1 base and J 5 bases, leaving 12 bases between the germline ends. There are 14 residues in the CDR3. CDR3 sequence reads: CSVEAGHGDNEQFF. The CDR3 nucleotides read TGCAGCGTTGAAGCGGGGCACGGAGACAATGAGCAGTTCTTC.

The chain combines TRBV20-1 with TRBJ2-7; TRBD1 matches 7 bases. The CDR3 covers 15 residues. Germline CDR1 DFQATT, CDR2 SNEGSKA (reference sequence). V lost 3 bases, J lost 3 bases, and 11 bases stayed unmatched. For the CDR3, the DNA is TGCAGTGCTAGGCCCTTGACAGGGACCTACTACGAGCAGTACTTC. It translates to CSARPLTGTYYEQYF.

This clonotype was seen a single time. A read error may explain this, as a much larger clone is one base away. The chain carries TRBV28 and TRBJ2-7; unclear D gene. The CDR3 runs to 16 residues. The germline gives CDR1 MDHEN, CDR2 SYDVKM. The CDR3 loop is CASSSPGAYRPYERYV. In DNA, the CDR3 is TGTGCCAGCAGTTCACCCGGTGCCTACAGACCTTACGAGCGGTACGTC.

Ten or more counts support this clonotype. This rearrangement joins TRBV11-1 to TRBJ2-7; 9 positions match TRBD1. The junction had 8 bases not matched to a gene; V was cut back by 5 bases and J by 6 bases. This CDR3 contains 14 residues. Germline CDR1 reads SGHAT; CDR2 reads FQDESV (reference sequence). The CDR3 nucleotides are TGTGCCAGCAGCGCTCGGGACAGGGTAGGCGAGCAGTACGTC. Protein sequence: CASSARDRVGEQYV.

As concerns this clonotype: Given a much more abundant clone one base away, this may be a read error. The chain combines TRBV5-4 with TRBJ2-5; 9 nucleotides agree with TRBD1. The CDR3 covers 14 residues. With V trimmed by 2 bases and J by 3 bases, 2 bases remained unmatched. Germline loops: CDR1 SGHNT, CDR2 YYREEE (reference sequence). The CDR3 sequence is CASSFWTGEETQYF. The CDR3 coding sequence is TGTGCCAGCAGCTTTTGGACAGGGGAAGAGACCCAGTACTTC.

The CDR3 coding sequence is TGTGCCAGCAGCTTTAGAAGCGGGGGGGCCTACAATGAGCAGTTCTTC. It is translated as CASSFRSGGAYNEQFF. This chain connects TRBV5-4 to TRBJ2-1, with 10 positions matching TRBD2. The junction had 4 bases not matched to a gene; V was cut back by 2 bases and J by 2 bases. Germline CDR1 SGHNT, CDR2 YYREEE (reference sequence). There are 16 residues in the CDR3.

This rearrangement joins TRBV7-9 to TRBJ2-2; 8 nucleotides agree with TRBD1. The germline gives CDR1 SEHNR, CDR2 FQNEAQ (reference sequence). This CDR3 region has 17 residues. The trim removed 0 bases at V and 2 bases at J, leaving 5 bases unmatched. This CDR3 is CASSLADRGFNTGELFF. CDR3 sequence (DNA): TGTGCCAGCAGCTTAGCCGACAGGGGTTTCAACACCGGGGAGCTGTTTTTT.